These 7 T cell receptor beta chains originate from one sample sequenced in a study of identical twins. TCRdb recomputed calls from the 5' RACE reads with MiXCR, one row per CDR3 protein. Here the sample spans roughly 250,000 distinct CDR3 sequences, around an eighth being singletons. Sequenced input: memory (CD45RO+) T cells sorted from blood. The receptors were sampled from a woman aged 18 to 35 in good health.

The chain has TRBV9 and TRBJ1-1, with D perhaps matching TRBD1 (5 bases). Between the trimmed V and J ends, which lost 1 base and 4 bases, there was a span of 11 bases. CDR1 and CDR2 (germline): SGDLS, YYNGEE. This CDR3 region has 14 residues. For the CDR3, the DNA is TGTGCCAGCAGCGTATCAGGTGGGGGCACTGAAGCTTTCTTT. It specifies CASSVSGGGTEAFF.

This clonotype has a handful of counts. V and J are TRBV5-6 and TRBJ2-1; 8 nucleotides line up with TRBD1. The CDR3 is 18 residues long. In germline, CDR1 is SGHDT, CDR2 YYEEEE. Trimming cost V 0 bases and J 0 bases; bases outside gene matches: 8. The CDR3 DNA sequence: TGTGCCAGCAGCTTGGTTGCTCGGACAGGGAGCTCCTACAATGAGCAGTTCTTC. Translated, it gives CASSLVARTGSSYNEQFF.

The chain has TRBV5-1 and TRBJ2-5; 9 positions agree with TRBD2. The CDR3 has 15 residues. The ends lost 0 bases at V and 4 bases at J; junction bases unmatched: 4. Germline loops: CDR1 SGHRS, CDR2 YFSETQ. The CDR3 sequence is CASSLDVTSGETQYF. CDR3 DNA sequence: TGCGCCAGCAGCTTGGATGTGACTAGCGGAGAGACCCAGTACTTC.

This clonotype was seen a handful of times. The chain joins TRBV12-3 or TRBV12-4 to TRBJ2-1; TRBD2 matches 10 bases. The length of the CDR3 is 19 residues. Unmatched junction bases numbered 21, after V lost 5 bases and J lost 8 bases. The CDR3 here is CASSVTAADSSGSGDEQFF. The CDR3 coding sequence is TGTGCCAGCAGTGTGACAGCAGCCGACTCTAGCGGGAGTGGGGATGAGCAGTTCTTC.

This clonotype was counted between two and nine times. The CDR3 reads CASSLSVPPGPYEQYF. Written as DNA, the CDR3 is TGTGCCAGCAGTTTATCAGTCCCGCCGGGACCCTACGAGCAGTACTTC. This sequence joins TRBV27 and TRBJ2-7; D might be TRBD1 or TRBD2, each matching 5 bases. In germline, CDR1 is MNHEY, CDR2 SMNVEV (reference sequence). This CDR3 contains 16 residues. V lost 0 bases and J 2 bases, leaving 14 bases between the germline ends.

This clonotype was seen a handful of times. The V call is TRBV12-3 or TRBV12-4, the J call TRBJ1-1; possibly TRBD1 for D (6 bases). V lost 6 bases and J 10 bases, leaving 12 bases between the germline ends. The length of the CDR3 is 11 residues. The CDR3 DNA follows: TGTGCCAGCAGAAAAAGGGGGGCAGCTTTCTTT. Its protein product is CASRKRGAAFF.

V usage is TRBV3-1 and J usage is TRBJ1-5; D possibly corresponds to TRBD1 (6 bases). Trimming cost V 0 bases and J 3 bases, with 12 bases left between them. In germline, CDR1 is LGHDT, CDR2 YNNKEL (reference sequence). The CDR3 has 16 residues. CDR3 residues: CASSQEGRGHNQPQHF. The CDR3 DNA sequence: TGTGCCAGCAGCCAAGAAGGCAGGGGTCACAATCAGCCCCAGCATTTT. Supplemented by reference TRBV3-1 and TRBJ1-5, the full variable domain reads DTAVSQTPKYLVTQMGNDKSIKCEQNLGHDTMYWYKQDSKKFLKIMFSYNNKELIINETVPNRFSPKSPDKAHLNLHINSLELGDSAVYFCASSQEGRGHNQPQHFGDGTRLSIL.